This paragraph covers one T cell receptor beta chain sequence. Clones were sequenced by immunoSEQ multiplex PCR, and TCRdb holds only the in-frame ones, with some missing. The sample gives 60,000 or so clones, about 90% of which show up once; 0.49% is in the top ten. This record belongs to a study of T cell changes during pregnancy in multiple sclerosis. The sequence was obtained from a female donor in good health, enrolled as a control in a pregnancy study. The sequenced sample was CD4+ T cells from peripheral blood mononuclear cells, obtained after pregnancy.

CDR3 bases: TGTGCCAGCAGCCGAACTAGCGGGGGGAACACCGGGGAGCTGTTTTTT. The encoded protein is CASSRTSGGNTGELFF. The V gene is TRBV5-4, the J gene TRBJ2-2; 11 bases agree with TRBD2. Germline V gene data show CDR1 as SGHNT and CDR2 as YYREEE (reference sequence). V lost 4 bases to trimming and J lost 1 base; unmatched junction nucleotides: 3. The CDR3 runs to 16 residues.